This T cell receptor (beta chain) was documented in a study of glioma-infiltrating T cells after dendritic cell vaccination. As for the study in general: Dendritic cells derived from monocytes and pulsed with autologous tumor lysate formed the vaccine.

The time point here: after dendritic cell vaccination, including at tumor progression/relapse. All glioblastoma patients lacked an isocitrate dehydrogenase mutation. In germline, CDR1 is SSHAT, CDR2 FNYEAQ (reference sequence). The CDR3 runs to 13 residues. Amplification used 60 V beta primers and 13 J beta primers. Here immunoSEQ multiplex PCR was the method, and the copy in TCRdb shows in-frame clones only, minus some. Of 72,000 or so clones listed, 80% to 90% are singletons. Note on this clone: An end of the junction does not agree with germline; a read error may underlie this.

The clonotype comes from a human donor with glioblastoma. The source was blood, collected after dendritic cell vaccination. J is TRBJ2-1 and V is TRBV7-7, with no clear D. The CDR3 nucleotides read TGTGCTAGCAGCCCTCAGCTTAACAGTGAGCAGTTCTTC. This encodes CASSPQLNSEQFF.